The present entry profiles one T cell receptor (beta chain) with its context. Its antigen is unknown. Base qualities are missing; no much larger clone stands one base away. This sample is part of a study of T cells in Graves' hyperthyroidism and ophthalmopathy (dated by TCRdb to about 2019). With respect to the entire study: Peripheral blood samples were taken at the time of initial diagnosis, prior to any treatment. TCR Vbeta CDR3 sequencing of fewer than 150 peripheral blood samples (over 40 ophthalmopathy, around 80 hyperthyroidism and roughly 17 progressor patients) is reported in the paper. A discovery cohort of about a hundred patients, roughly 45 with Graves' ophthalmopathy and 55 to 60 with stable Graves' hyperthyroidism, was used to find distinguishing TCR V-J signatures. Prospective prediction of ophthalmopathy was tested in an independent validation cohort of approximately 19 hyperthyroidism patients and approximately 17 patients who later progressed to ophthalmopathy. In addition, the study compared T-cell repertoires in thyroid tissue and in blood from six Graves' hyperthyroidism patients. The 95 to 100 discovery patients were randomly divided into training and test sets at a 7:3 ratio. After sampling, hyperthyroidism patients received methimazole starting at 30 mg daily, and ophthalmopathy patients received high-dose intravenous methylprednisolone.

Hyperthyroidism patients were newly diagnosed, with disease duration under 2 months, and aged 18 to 65 years. Any patient with an uncontrolled infection, another autoimmune disease, pregnancy or lactation was excluded. Clinical symptoms, serum thyroxine and TRAb, thyroid ultrasound, and orbital computed tomography formed the basis for the diagnoses. Blood from progressor patients was drawn when they were first diagnosed with hyperthyroidism, before any ophthalmopathy symptoms appeared. PBMCs were separated from 10 ml of fresh peripheral blood using Ficoll-Paque density gradient centrifugation. Patients classed as progressors first received a Graves' hyperthyroidism diagnosis and then went on to develop ophthalmopathy during follow-up. Total RNA was extracted with Trizol reagent, and quality was checked on an Agilent 2100 Bioanalyzer. V loses 7 bases of germline sequence and J loses 10 bases, and the interval between the two ends is 11 bases. There are 12 amino acids in the CDR3, from cysteine to phenylalanine inclusive. The entry retains the CDR3 DNA only, 36 bases that are in frame from base 1. According to the germline V gene, CDR1 reads MNHEY and CDR2 reads SVGEGT.

Study-level results and caveats: Most expanded thyroid clonotypes (frequency above 0.001) were also found in blood, which suggests that blood repertoires may mirror thyroid immune responses. During validation, the model predicted progression to ophthalmopathy a median of about 6.5 months ahead of onset, with more than 55% sensitivity and around 73% specificity. A 13 V-J signature model separated ophthalmopathy from stable hyperthyroidism, with roughly 88% sensitivity and 81.08% specificity in cross-validation and 80%/75% in testing. No statistical method was used to set the sample size in advance, and investigators knew the group allocation.

The TCR beta CDR3 regions were amplified from the RNA transcripts. A first-round RT-PCR of the TCR CDR3 used the HTBI primer set with the Qiagen OneStep RT-PCR kit. The libraries were constructed in a second round of multiplex PCR and then size-selected and purified. Paired-end sequencing of the libraries was performed with 100 bp reads on an Illumina HiSeq2000. On the study's bioinformatics: SOAPnuke was used to process the raw data, with reads discarded if the reads contained adapters or uncalled bases, had a mean Phred below 15, or lacked an exact constant-primer or identifier match. High-quality paired reads were merged with COPE v1.2.5, and unique nucleotide sequences were defined as clonotypes. MiTCR v1.1 was used to align the clonotypes against IMGT TRBV, TRBD and TRBJ reference segments. The analysis included only V-J combinations with a frequency above 0.0001, which together covered around 99% of the repertoires. A TCS score was defined as the ratio of F50 (clonal expansion) to E x V (chaos), with BLOSUM62-based TCRdist applied between CDR3 peptides within each V-J. Welch's t-statistics and random forest reduced roughly 500 V-J features to 13, which were used in a naive Bayes classifier (R e1071). Through fastp at Q25 and MiXCR, TCRdb rebuilt clones from the public reads, retaining in-frame beta chains. Each record represents a unique CDR3 protein, reported with the most common genes and DNA among its rows. These V and J calls originate from TCRdb's pipeline instead of the authors' own analysis. In all, the sample holds hundreds of thousands of distinct CDR3 sequences, and around 20% of those were seen once. Of the sample, over 15% is held by the ten largest clones.

The clonotype originates from a woman aged 50 to 65 with Graves' hyperthyroidism that later progressed to Graves' ophthalmopathy. The source material was blood. The rearranged segments are TRBV6-2 or TRBV6-3 and TRBJ1-6; the D gene is perhaps TRBD1, on 5 matching bases. The CDR3 here reads CASIGRASPLHF. The nucleotide sequence is given as TGTGCCAGCATCGGCAGGGCGTCACCCCTCCACTTT.